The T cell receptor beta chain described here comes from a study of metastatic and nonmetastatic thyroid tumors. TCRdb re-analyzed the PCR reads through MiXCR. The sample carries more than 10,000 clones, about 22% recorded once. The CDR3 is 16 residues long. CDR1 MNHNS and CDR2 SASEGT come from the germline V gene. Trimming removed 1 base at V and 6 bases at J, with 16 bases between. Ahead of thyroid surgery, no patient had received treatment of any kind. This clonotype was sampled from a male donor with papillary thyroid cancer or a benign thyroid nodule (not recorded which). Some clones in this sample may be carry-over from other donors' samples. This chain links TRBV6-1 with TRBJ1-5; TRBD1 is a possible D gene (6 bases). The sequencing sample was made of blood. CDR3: CASSEGGGGLAQPQHF. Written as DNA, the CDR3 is TGTGCCAGCAGTGAAGGGGGCGGGGGGCTCGCTCAGCCCCAGCATTTT.